This T cell receptor (beta chain) was documented in a study of T cell repertoires in cytomegalovirus infection. Study in general: Indications of both CMV infection and matching HLA type were provided by public TCR beta signatures.

This clonotype was detected ten times or more. Its matching antigen is unknown. Trimming cost V 7 bases and J 1 base, with 19 bases left between them. Germline values: CDR1 SEHNR, CDR2 FQNEAQ (reference sequence). The CDR3 has 17 amino acids. TCRdb processed the reads anew with MiXCR; each CDR3 protein has one entry. The table records under 600,000 distinct CDR3 sequences, 16% of them present only once. Study outcomes and limitations: CMV-specific HLA-C-restricted TCR beta clonotypes dominated the ex vivo response.

The V call is TRBV7-9, the J call TRBJ2-2, with D possibly being TRBD2 (5 bases). This receptor was taken from a human donor in good health (CMV status not recorded). Some clones in this sample may be carry-over from other donors' samples. The sequenced sample was CD8+ T cells from PBMCs. In nucleotides, the CDR3 is TGTGCCAGCACCCCCCCTATAAACGGGGAGAACACCGGGGAGCTGTTTTTT. It encodes CASTPPINGENTGELFF.